This T cell receptor beta chain was sequenced during a study of vaccination and CD4 T cells after COVID-19. Treatment reported: roughly ten-day PBMC culture with coronavirus spike peptide pools or control peptides (ViraFEST assay). This clonotype was seen only a few times. Its antigen is unknown. The CDR3 is 13 residues long. From germline, CDR1 is SQVTM and CDR2 ANQGSEA. V was clipped by 5 bases and J by 4 bases, with 14 bases between them. Sequenced with the Oncomine TCR Beta short-read assay was DNA taken from cultured CD4+ T cells. Via MiXCR, TCRdb re-called the PCR reads, giving one row per CDR3 protein. The sample lists 5,500 to 9,000 distinct CDR3 sequences; roughly half were seen once.

The clonotype originates from a human donor who had recovered from COVID-19. The J gene is TRBJ1-1, the V gene TRBV29-1, with D possibly being TRBD1 (5 bases). Specimen: CD4+ T cells from blood, cultured in vitro. The CDR3 loop is CSVQGYDSTEAFF. The DNA of the CDR3 is TGCAGCGTTCAGGGATATGATAGCACTGAAGCTTTCTTT.